The 22 T cell receptor beta chains below were found in one sample sequenced in a study of post-analysis software for immune sequencing data. Study-level findings and limits: The five TRBV segments detected at higher frequency in patients than in controls included TRBV5-6, TRBV5-1 and TRBV20-1.

The library was made from cDNA and included unique molecular identifiers. TCRdb recomputed calls from the PCR reads with MiXCR, one row per CDR3 protein. The sample has fewer than 550,000 distinct CDR3 sequences, around 36% seen once; the top ten hold around 6%. No antigen has been identified for these receptors. Sequenced sample: blood. All receptors derive from a girl aged 2 to 17 with multiple sclerosis.

This chain connects TRBV28 to TRBJ2-2; possibly TRBD2 for D (5 bases). The V gene's germline CDR1 is MDHEN and CDR2 SYDVKM. This CDR3 spans 16 amino acids. Trimming left V 3 bases short and J 2 bases short, with 13 bases between. The CDR3 is CASSLAGEINTGELFF. CDR3 nucleotides: TGTGCCAGCAGTTTGGCTGGGGAGATCAACACCGGGGAGCTGTTTTTT.

The chain uses TRBV15 and TRBJ1-5; maybe TRBD1 (5 bases). Germline V lookup: CDR1 LNHNV, CDR2 YYDKDF (reference sequence). The ends were cut back, 0 bases at V and 5 bases at J, with 11 bases in the middle. The length of the CDR3 is 15 residues. In nucleotides, the CDR3 is TGTGCCACCAGCAGAGATCGGGGGGAACATCAGCCCCAGCATTTT. This sequence encodes CATSRDRGEHQPQHF.

This chain uses TRBV5-1 with TRBJ2-2; no clear D. V dropped 4 bases and J dropped 5 bases, with 9 bases sitting between them. From germline, CDR1 is SGHRS and CDR2 YFSETQ. The CDR3 totals 13 residues. Here the CDR3 DNA reads TGCGCCAGCAGCCTCAGCCGAACCGGGGAGCTGTTTTTT. Translation gives CASSLSRTGELFF.

This clonotype was counted between two and nine times. The CDR3 nucleotides read TGCAGTGCTAGTAACTTAGCGGGGGGCTGGGAGACCCAGTACTTC. Translated, it gives CSASNLAGGWETQYF. This chain links TRBV20-1 with TRBJ2-5, with 10 bases identical to TRBD2. CDR1 DFQATT and CDR2 SNEGSKA come from the germline V gene (reference sequence). The CDR3 covers 15 residues. The V and J ends lost 3 bases and 5 bases, in that order; junction bases with no gene match: 9.

This clonotype turned up a few times. The CDR3 here is CASSLSLEVGRGEETQYF. The CDR3 region has the DNA TGTGCCAGCAGTTTGAGTTTAGAAGTCGGCAGGGGGGAGGAGACCCAGTACTTC. This chain links TRBV28 with TRBJ2-5; tentatively, D is TRBD1 (7 bases). This CDR3 region has 18 residues. Germline lookup yields CDR1 MDHEN and CDR2 SYDVKM. Deletions cut 3 bases from V and 5 bases from J, with 25 bases between.

The chain employs TRBV25-1 and TRBJ2-1, with D unclear. Germline V gene sequence: CDR1 MGHDK, CDR2 SYGVNS. V lost 6 bases and J lost 8, with 11 bases in between. The CDR3 totals 12 residues. CDR3 sequence reads: CASRALDDEQFF. CDR3 DNA: TGTGCCAGCAGGGCGTTAGACGATGAGCAGTTCTTC.

The DNA for the CDR3 is TGTGCCAGCAGTGAGGGGACCCGTGACACTGAAGCTTTCTTT. Its protein product is CASSEGTRDTEAFF. The V call is TRBV2, the J call TRBJ1-1, with a tentative D call TRBD1 (5 bases). The CDR3 contains 14 residues. Trimming took 3 bases from V and 3 from J, leaving 11 bases between them. From germline, CDR1 is SNHLY and CDR2 FYNNEI.

The V gene is TRBV3-1, the J gene TRBJ2-7; TRBD1 or TRBD2 may be the D gene (5 bases each). The CDR3 spans 14 residues. Germline V gene data show CDR1 as LGHDT and CDR2 as YNNKEL (reference sequence). Trimming left V 4 bases short and J 3 bases short, with 13 bases between. The CDR3 here is CASSPQTDYYEQYF. Here the CDR3 DNA reads TGTGCCAGCAGCCCTCAGACAGACTACTACGAGCAGTACTTC.

The chain uses TRBV15 and TRBJ2-5; 7 positions match TRBD2. From germline, CDR1 is LNHNV and CDR2 YYDKDF (reference sequence). This CDR3 contains 16 residues. The V segment lost 5 bases and the J segment 1 base; nucleotides outside the gene matches: 10. The CDR3, as DNA: TGTGCCACCAGCTCAACCCGGGGGGACCCCCAAGAGACCCAGTACTTC. Encoded protein: CATSSTRGDPQETQYF.

V usage is TRBV5-1 and J usage is TRBJ2-1; D possibly corresponds to TRBD1 (6 bases). The CDR3 contains 16 residues. Germline CDR1 is SGHRS and CDR2 is YFSETQ. V gave up 5 bases and J gave up 0 bases, with 15 bases separating them. CDR3 nucleotides: TGCGCCAGCAGTAATTTCGGGACAAGCTCCTACAATGAGCAGTTCTTC. This gives the protein CASSNFGTSSYNEQFF.

This chain joins TRBV20-1 and TRBJ1-6, with TRBD1 matching 7 bases. This CDR3 comprises 13 residues. The V segment lost 5 bases and the J segment 6 bases; nucleotides outside the gene matches: 4. Looked up from germline, CDR1 is DFQATT and CDR2 is SNEGSKA (reference sequence). CDR3 amino acids: CSAPPGGNSPLHF. As DNA, the CDR3 is TGCAGTGCTCCTCCAGGGGGTAATTCACCCCTCCACTTT.

This chain joins TRBV19 and TRBJ2-3; D is possibly TRBD1 or TRBD2 (6 bases each). The CDR3 extends over 15 amino acids. The V and J ends lost 5 bases and 4 bases respectively, with 16 bases between them. Germline V gives CDR1 LNHDA, CDR2 SQIVND (reference sequence). The CDR3 here is CASSPGGGLPDTQYF. The DNA for the CDR3 is TGTGCCAGTAGTCCCGGAGGGGGACTGCCAGATACGCAGTATTTT.

V gene TRBV12-3 or TRBV12-4 combines with J gene TRBJ1-2; D gene uncertain. This CDR3 has 14 amino acids. Trimming cost V 6 bases and J 6 bases, with 17 bases left between them. CDR3 coding DNA: TGTGCCAGCAGCCTCGTCGAGACATCGGATGGCTACACCTTC. Protein product: CASSLVETSDGYTF.

The CDR3 bases are TGCAGCGTTGAAGATGGGGGTTATGGCTACACCTTC. This translates into CSVEDGGYGYTF. The genes are TRBV29-1 and TRBJ1-2; the D gene is possibly TRBD1 (5 bases). CDR3 length: 12 amino acids. V gave up 0 bases and J gave up 5 bases, with 7 bases separating them. The germline gives CDR1 SQVTM, CDR2 ANQGSEA.

This clonotype was counted a few times. The chain links TRBV9 to TRBJ2-5, with a possible D match to TRBD1 (5 bases). The V and J ends lost 4 bases and 4 bases respectively, with 14 bases between them. From germline, CDR1 is SGDLS and CDR2 YYNGEE. The CDR3 covers 14 residues. This CDR3 reads CASSPVGQGETQYF. For the CDR3, the DNA is TGTGCCAGCAGCCCGGTGGGCCAGGGAGAGACCCAGTACTTC.

Judged by abundance, this clonotype is medium-sized. The chain links TRBV29-1 to TRBJ2-5, with D perhaps TRBD1 (5 bases). The length of the CDR3 is 13 residues. V lost 6 bases, J lost 1 base, and 12 bases lay in between. Germline V CDR1 and CDR2: SQVTM, ANQGSEA. The CDR3 DNA is TGCAGCGTCCCAGGGTCCTCCCAAGAGACCCAGTACTTC. Amino acids: CSVPGSSQETQYF.

This clonotype has a handful of counts. In nucleotides, the CDR3 is TGTGCCAGCAGTGAATATACTCCTGTTGGGGGGGAGACCCAGTACTTC. Its translation: CASSEYTPVGGETQYF. The chain is built from TRBV25-1 and TRBJ2-5, with D possibly TRBD2 on 6 matching bases. The germline V gene encodes CDR1 MGHDK and CDR2 SYGVNS. The V and J ends lost 0 bases and 5 bases respectively, with 16 bases between them. The CDR3 loop spans 16 amino acids.

This clonotype occurred many times. V and J are TRBV20-1 and TRBJ2-5; 9 bases map to TRBD1. V lost 3 bases and J lost 4; bases outside the gene matches: 6. This CDR3 is 14 amino acids long. The germline V gene encodes CDR1 DFQATT and CDR2 SNEGSKA (reference sequence). The CDR3 protein is CSARDRGTLETQYF. CDR3 coding DNA: TGCAGTGCTAGGGACAGGGGCACTTTAGAGACCCAGTACTTC.

J is TRBJ1-4 and V is TRBV6-5; D possibly corresponds to TRBD1 (5 bases). Germline V lookup: CDR1 MNHEY, CDR2 SVGAGI. The CDR3 length is 13 residues. The germline V and J ends were trimmed by 7 bases and 3 bases, with 9 bases remaining between them. The CDR3 DNA follows: TGTGCCAGCACCAGGGTGGCTAATGAAAAACTGTTTTTT. Its translation is CASTRVANEKLFF.

The V gene is TRBV10-3, the J gene TRBJ2-1; 12 bases fit TRBD1. CDR3 length: 14 residues. With 6 bases clipped from V and 7 bases from J, the junction kept 4 bases outside the gene matches. The germline gives CDR1 ENHRY, CDR2 SYGVKD. The CDR3, as DNA: TGTGCCATCAGGGGGACAGGGGGCTGGAATGAGCAGTTCTTC. Encoded protein: CAIRGTGGWNEQFF.

This rearrangement joins TRBV11-3 to TRBJ2-1, with TRBD2 identical over 15 bases. The length of the CDR3 is 16 residues. Trimming removed 5 bases from V and 8 bases from J; junction bases left unmatched: 7. The germline V gene encodes CDR1 SGHNT and CDR2 YENEEA. The CDR3 protein is CASSPRTSGGEDEQFF. For the CDR3, the DNA is TGTGCCAGCAGCCCAAGGACTAGCGGGGGGGAAGATGAGCAGTTCTTC.

There are a few counts of this clonotype. The rearrangement joins TRBV29-1 to TRBJ2-7, with TRBD1 identical over 10 bases. The CDR3 is made up of 12 amino acids. Germline loops: CDR1 SQVTM, CDR2 ANQGSEA. Trimming at V came to 7 bases and at J to 10 bases, leaving 10 bases not matched to a gene. CDR3 DNA: TGCAGCGCCAGACAGGGGGCAATCACCCAGTACTTC. Translating gives CSARQGAITQYF.